A single sample gave rise to the 14 T cell receptor beta chains below, sequenced in a study of T cells in Graves' hyperthyroidism and ophthalmopathy. Amplification targeted TCR beta CDR3 regions from RNA transcripts. The primer set for the first-round RT-PCR of the TCR CDR3 was HTBI. TCRdb passed the multiplex PCR reads through MiXCR, listing each CDR3 protein once. The top ten hold about 20% of the sample, which has roughly 500,000 distinct CDR3 sequences, just over 45% seen once. The sequenced sample was peripheral blood or thyroid tissue (not recorded which). These receptors came from an adult woman with Graves' disease, either hyperthyroidism or ophthalmopathy (not recorded which).

Points on this clonotype: Just one base apart from a much larger clone, this may be a read error. V and J are TRBV12-3 or TRBV12-4 and TRBJ2-2; D call uncertain. This CDR3 comprises 13 residues. V lost 7 bases and J 0 bases, leaving 6 bases between the germline ends. CDR3 sequence (DNA): TGTGCCAGCAAGAGATCGAACACCGGGGAGCTGTTTTTT. Protein product: CASKRSNTGELFF.

This clonotype was seen at least ten times. The chain recombines TRBV20-1 with TRBJ2-7, with a weak D call TRBD2 (6 bases). Germline V lookup: CDR1 DFQATT, CDR2 SNEGSKA (reference sequence). The V end lost 0 bases, the J end lost 3 bases, and 12 bases lay between the germline ends. The CDR3 has 14 residues. CDR3 in amino acids: CSARDPSAYYEQYF. CDR3 nucleotide sequence: TGCAGTGCTAGAGACCCTAGCGCTTACTACGAGCAGTACTTC.

The V call is TRBV20-1, the J call TRBJ1-1; 7 bases are shared with TRBD1. CDR3 length: 15 amino acids. The V segment lost 3 bases and the J segment 0 bases; nucleotides outside the gene matches: 7. Germline V gives CDR1 DFQATT, CDR2 SNEGSKA (reference sequence). The CDR3 sequence: CSASPGQRMNTEAFF. The CDR3 nucleotides read TGCAGTGCTAGCCCGGGACAGCGAATGAACACTGAAGCTTTCTTT.

The V and J genes are TRBV2 and TRBJ1-2; D remains unclear. Between the trimmed V and J ends, which lost 4 bases and 4 bases, there was a span of 19 bases. CDR3 length: 16 residues. Germline V gene lookup returns CDR1 SNHLY and CDR2 FYNNEI. The CDR3 here is CASSVATTAPVYGYTF. CDR3 DNA sequence: TGTGCCAGCAGTGTTGCAACCACGGCCCCGGTCTATGGCTACACCTTC.

There are many counts of this clonotype. The J gene is TRBJ2-7, the V gene TRBV12-3 or TRBV12-4; D gene uncertain. The V and J ends lost 2 bases and 5 bases respectively, with 4 bases between them. This CDR3 is 11 amino acids long. The CDR3 region has the DNA TGTGCCAGCAGTTTACTCGACGAGCAGTACTTC. It codes for CASSLLDEQYF.

In this sample, this clonotype turned up many times. Here the CDR3 reads CASSVGAGQDSYEQYF. CDR3 nucleotides: TGTGCCAGCAGCGTAGGTGCGGGACAGGACTCCTACGAGCAGTACTTC. The V call is TRBV9, the J call TRBJ2-7; 8 nucleotides align to TRBD1. The CDR3 consists of 16 residues. Per the germline V gene, CDR1 is SGDLS and CDR2 is YYNGEE. The V gene end was trimmed by 0 bases and the J gene end by 0 bases; junction bases not matched to a gene: 5.

V usage is TRBV2 and J usage is TRBJ1-4; unclear D gene. V shed 6 bases and J shed 8 bases, with 7 bases lying between them. The germline CDR1 and CDR2 sequences are SNHLY and FYNNEI. This CDR3 comprises 11 residues. The CDR3: CASSLQEKLFF. DNA of the CDR3: TGTGCCAGCAGCTTACAGGAAAAACTGTTTTTT.

This clonotype occurred many times. The rearrangement uses TRBV20-1 and TRBJ2-5; TRBD1 might be the D (6 bases). Germline loops: CDR1 DFQATT, CDR2 SNEGSKA (reference sequence). The CDR3 spans 13 residues. Between the trimmed V and J ends, which lost 7 bases and 4 bases, there was a span of 16 bases. The CDR3 spells CSGTGRIRETQYF. In DNA form, the CDR3 reads TGCAGTGGCACAGGGCGGATTAGAGAGACCCAGTACTTC.

With respect to this clonotype: This could be a read error, since a much larger clone is one nucleotide away. The genes are TRBV6-5 and TRBJ2-7; tentatively, D is TRBD1 (8 bases). Per the germline V gene, CDR1 is MNHEY and CDR2 is SVGAGI. The CDR3 contains 14 residues. The CDR3 spells CASSINRGGHEQCF. The CDR3 DNA is TGTGCCAGCAGCATCAACAGGGGGGGCCACGAGCAGTGCTTC.

Concerning this clonotype: A much larger clone lies a single base off, so this may be a read error. The V call is TRBV5-1, the J call TRBJ2-2, with D uncertain. V lost 0 bases and J lost 3, with 9 bases in between. The CDR3 covers 15 residues. Per germline, CDR1 SGHRS and CDR2 YFSETQ. The CDR3 DNA follows: TGCGCCAGCAGCTTGGACCGGGTTGACACCGGGGAGCTGTTTTTT. As protein: CASSLDRVDTGELFF.

The CDR3 region has the DNA TGTGCCACCAGTGATGGTGCCAGGCTGACGGCCGGGGAGCTGTTTTTT. Protein sequence: CATSDGARLTAGELFF. J is TRBJ2-2 and V is TRBV24-1; no definite D call. The CDR3 loop spans 16 amino acids. The V and J ends lost 3 bases and 6 bases respectively, with 16 bases between them. CDR1 is KGHDR and CDR2 is SFDVKD in the germline V gene.

This chain joins TRBV10-1 and TRBJ2-7; TRBD2 matches at 7 bases. The CDR3 totals 15 residues. The junction had 8 bases not matched to a gene; V was cut back by 6 bases and J by 0 bases. Germline loops: CDR1 WNHNN, CDR2 SYGVQD (reference sequence). CDR3 region: CASSLLARNSYEQYF. The DNA of the CDR3 is TGCGCCAGCAGCTTACTAGCGAGGAACTCCTACGAGCAGTACTTC.

This clonotype was seen many times. This chain connects TRBV6-6 to TRBJ2-7; D is ambiguous. The germline V gene has CDR1 MNHNY and CDR2 SVGAGI (reference sequence). V was shortened by 0 bases and J by 3 bases, with 12 bases between the two germline ends. The length of the CDR3 is 15 residues. The CDR3 sequence: CASSYSGRSDYEQYF. CDR3 nucleotide sequence: TGTGCCAGCAGTTACTCTGGCAGGTCAGACTACGAGCAGTACTTC.

The CDR3 region has the DNA TGCGCCATCATTGAGCCTTGGACAGGGGAGTATGGCTACACCTTC. The encoded protein is CAIIEPWTGEYGYTF. V is TRBV10-2 and J is TRBJ1-2, with 9 positions matching TRBD1. Germline lookup yields CDR1 WSHSY and CDR2 SAAADI. There are 15 residues in the CDR3. V shed 10 bases and J 5 bases; nucleotides not matched to a gene: 14.